This TCR beta chain stems from a study of blood T cell repertoires in COVID-19. In the study overall: Both acute and convalescent COVID-19 samples were obtained from the United States, Italy and Spain. Sample material is recorded as cDNA or gDNA derived from T cells, B-cell-depleted T cells, or PBMCs.

Between the trimmed V and J ends, which lost 1 base and 5 bases, there was a span of 14 bases. The CDR3 sequence is 15 residues long. Germline V gives CDR1 SGHDN, CDR2 FVKESK. Repertoires were generated with immunoSEQ multiplex PCR, while TCRdb's copy carries only in-frame clones and drops some. The sample holds 200,000 to 250,000 clones; nearly 90% are singletons and the top ten take about 2.1%. The sample comprised peripheral blood. V usage is TRBV14 and J usage is TRBJ1-1; D possibly corresponds to TRBD1 (6 bases). This clonotype was obtained from a middle-aged woman who had recovered from COVID-19. The CDR3 DNA is TGTGCCAGCAGCCAAGTCCGCAGGGGAGGGACTGAAGCTTTCTTT. Translating it yields CASSQVRRGGTEAFF.